The rows below give T cell receptor beta chains drawn from one sample of a study of blood T cell repertoires in COVID-19. TCRdb's table, derived via immunoSEQ multiplex PCR, lists solely in-frame clones and lacks some. The table lists some 99,000 clones, around 90% of them singletons, with around 4% in the top ten. The sequencing input was peripheral blood. These receptors were taken from a human donor with COVID-19, enrolled during active disease. The donor label of this sample is uncertain. Both conserved end residues are part of each CDR3. D genes are given only for firm matches. Size values are once, few and many counts, or a class for expanded clones, and some rows have none.

len,abundance,d_gene,v_gene,j_gene,CDR3nt,CDR3aa
14,.,.,TRBV28,TRBJ1-4,TGTGCCAGCAGACCAACAGGGAGTAGTGAAAAACTGTTTTTT,CASRPTGSSEKLFF
15,.,.,TRBV4-2,TRBJ2-7,TGTGCCAGCAGCCAAGAATCAAGGGGCTCCTACGAGCAGTACTTC,CASSQESRGSYEQYF
17,.,.,TRBV9,TRBJ2-6,TGTGCCAGCAGCGAGGGACTGCGGATCTCTGGGGCCAACGTCCTGACTTTC,CASSEGLRISGANVLTF
13,once,TRBD1,TRBV2,TRBJ1-2,TGTGCCAGTACCTTGGACAGGGGCCATGGCTACACCTTC,CASTLDRGHGYTF
15,.,TRBD1,TRBV6-5,TRBJ1-1,TGTGCCAGCAGTCGAGGGGGCAACTTGAACACTGAAGCTTTCTTT,CASSRGGNLNTEAFF
15,.,.,TRBV6-5,TRBJ2-1,TGTGCCAGCAGTTACGCGCCGAATTCCTACAATGAGCAGTTCTTC,CASSYAPNSYNEQFF
15,.,TRBD1,TRBV5-6,TRBJ1-2,TGTGCCAGCAGCGTGGACAGGGAAGAGGGGTATGGCTACACCTTC,CASSVDREEGYGYTF
17,.,TRBD1,TRBV6-1,TRBJ2-7,TGTGCCAGCAGTGAAATCCCCGACAGGGGATTCTCCTACGAGCAGTACTTC,CASSEIPDRGFSYEQYF
16,.,.,TRBV27,TRBJ1-4,TGTGCCAGCAGTTTTTCCCTAGGGGAAGGGGATGAAAAACTGTTTTTT,CASSFSLGEGDEKLFF
18,.,.,TRBV27,TRBJ1-2,TGTGCCAGCAGTTTAGTCTTTTTGGGGGAGGGGAGAAACTATGGCTACACCTTC,CASSLVFLGEGRNYGYTF
16,.,TRBD1,TRBV3-1/TRBV3-2,TRBJ2-7,TGTGCCAGCAGCCAAAACCCGGGACAGGGTAGGTACGAGCAGTACTTC,CASSQNPGQGRYEQYF
14,once,.,TRBV3-1/TRBV3-2,TRBJ2-3,TGTGCCAGCAGCCAAGGAGGGTATGCAGATACGCAGTATTTT,CASSQGGYADTQYF
15,.,.,TRBV9,TRBJ2-7,TGTGCCAGCAGCGTATTTGACTCCAGCTCCTACGAGCAGTACTTC,CASSVFDSSSYEQYF
15,.,.,TRBV28,TRBJ1-3,TGTGCCAGCAGTCGGCGGGCCTTCTCTGGAAACACCATATATTTT,CASSRRAFSGNTIYF
17,.,.,TRBV12-1,TRBJ1-2,TGTGCCAGCAGCTTCTATTACCCCGGGACAGCCGCCTATGGCTACACCTTC,CASSFYYPGTAAYGYTF
16,few,TRBD1,TRBV7-9,TRBJ1-2,TGTGCCAGCAGCTTAGGAACCGGGACAGGGGTCTATGGCTACACCTTC,CASSLGTGTGVYGYTF
16,.,TRBD1,TRBV19,TRBJ1-1,TGTGCCAGTAGTATACGATCGGGACAGGGTTCCACTGAAGCTTTCTTT,CASSIRSGQGSTEAFF
12,few,.,TRBV6-5,TRBJ2-2,TGTGCCAGCAGCCCAGGGAACGGGGAGCTGTTTTTT,CASSPGNGELFF
11,.,TRBD1,TRBV11-2,TRBJ1-2,TGTGCCAGCAGCGCAGGGGGTGGCTACACCTTC,CASSAGGGYTF